Listed here are 8 T cell receptor beta chains from one sample, sequenced in a study of persistence of HIV-infected CD4 T cells. The stimulus was an HIV-1 Gag 15-mer peptide pool, 0.85 to 1 ug/peptide/mL. Memory cells lacking CD40L and CD69 with high CD45RO were sorted. These TCRs' antigens remain unknown. The immunoSEQ assay was version 4, run in survey mode. Some clones are missing from TCRdb's copy, which holds only in-frame ones; the method was immunoSEQ multiplex PCR. Among tens of thousands of clones, roughly 74% were seen once, and the ten largest hold approximately 15%. This sample comprised CD4+ T cells sorted from PBMCs after roughly 17-hour stimulation, obtained from a patient who received antiretroviral therapy. The origin of the receptors is an adult man with HIV who was CMV-seropositive.

This sequence joins TRBV5-6 and TRBJ2-2; TRBD1 aligns across 9 bases. The germline gives CDR1 SGHDT, CDR2 YYEEEE. The CDR3 contains 16 residues. With 2 bases clipped from V and 1 base from J, the junction kept 3 bases outside the gene matches. In DNA, the CDR3 is TGTGCCAGCAGCTTATTGGGACAGGGGAACACCGGGGAGCTGTTTTTT. Translation: CASSLLGQGNTGELFF. Full variable domain (outside the CDR3, taken from reference TRBV5-6 and TRBJ2-2): DAGVTQSPTHLIKTRGQQVTLRCSPKSGHDTVSWYQQALGQGPQFIFQYYEEEERQRGNFPDRFSGHQFPNYSSELNVNALLLGDSALYLCASSLLGQGNTGELFFGEGSRLTVL.

This chain joins TRBV30 and TRBJ1-1, with D hard to call. CDR3 length equals 11 residues. CDR1 and CDR2 from the germline V gene are GTSNPN and SVGIG (reference sequence). Deletions cut 1 base from V and 7 bases from J, with 7 bases between. The CDR3 loop reads CAWSERNEAFF. In DNA form, the CDR3 reads TGTGCCTGGAGTGAACGGAATGAAGCTTTCTTT.

This rearrangement joins TRBV20-1 to TRBJ2-3, with no clear D. Trimming took 1 base from V and 5 from J, leaving 4 bases between them. Per germline, CDR1 DFQATT and CDR2 SNEGSKA (reference sequence). The CDR3 sequence is 11 residues long. CDR3 residues: CSARGIDTQYF. The CDR3 coding sequence is TGCAGTGCTAGAGGCATAGATACGCAGTATTTT.

The chain links TRBV6-5 to TRBJ2-7; D gene ambiguous. The ends were cut back, 4 bases at V and 2 bases at J, with 18 bases in the middle. The CDR3 is 16 residues long. Looked up from germline, CDR1 is MNHEY and CDR2 is SVGAGI. CDR3 sequence reads: CASSSLKAGRPYEQYF. The CDR3 coding sequence is TGTGCCAGCAGTTCCCTTAAGGCCGGGCGACCCTACGAGCAGTACTTC.

This clone was detected once. The CDR3 loop reads CASSQSTVGGEAFF. The CDR3, as DNA: TGTGCCAGCAGCCAATCCACAGTGGGGGGTGAAGCTTTCTTT. This chain connects TRBV16 to TRBJ1-1, with a weak D call TRBD1 (5 bases). The germline V gene has CDR1 KGHSY and CDR2 FQNENV. The CDR3 has 14 amino acids. The V end was cut by 0 bases, the J end by 7 bases, with 12 bases between. Looking up the rest from reference TRBV16 and TRBJ1-1 gives the full variable domain: GEEVAQTPKHLVRGEGQKAKLYCAPIKGHSYVFWYQQVLKNEFKFLISFQNENVFDETGMPKERFSAKCLPNSPCSLEIQATKLEDSAVYFCASSQSTVGGEAFFGQGTRLTVV.

V is TRBV6-1 and J is TRBJ1-5, with TRBD1 as a possible D gene (6 bases). CDR1 and CDR2 (germline): MNHNS, SASEGT. The CDR3 spans 15 residues. The germline V and J ends were trimmed by 2 bases and 6 bases, with 14 bases remaining between them. CDR3 nucleotide sequence: TGTGCCAGCAGTGAATTGGCGGGGGCCGGTCAGCCCCAGCATTTT. Its translation: CASSELAGAGQPQHF.

The gene calls are TRBV24-1 and TRBJ1-5; D ambiguous. The V end lost 6 bases, the J end lost 4 bases, and 9 bases lay between the germline ends. Germline V gene sequence: CDR1 KGHDR, CDR2 SFDVKD. This CDR3 has 13 residues. In nucleotides, the CDR3 is TGTGCCACCAGTCTTGGCAGTAATCAGCCCCAGCATTTT. This encodes CATSLGSNQPQHF.

The table lists this clone with a count of one. The chain combines TRBV11-2 with TRBJ2-7; 11 positions match TRBD2. Trimming at V came to 4 bases and at J to 2 bases, leaving 4 bases not matched to a gene. Per the germline V gene, CDR1 is SGHAT and CDR2 is FQNNGV. The CDR3 contains 15 residues. CDR3 loop: CASSSQLAGAYEQYF. The CDR3 DNA reads as TGTGCCAGCAGCTCGCAACTAGCGGGGGCCTACGAGCAGTACTTC. Full variable domain (remainder filled in from reference TRBV11-2 and TRBJ2-7): EAGVAQSPRYKIIEKRQSVAFWCNPISGHATLYWYQQILGQGPKLLIQFQNNGVVDDSQLPKDRFSAERLKGVDSTLKIQPAKLEDSAVYLCASSSQLAGAYEQYFGPGTRLTVT.